The 14 T cell receptor beta chains listed next were all sequenced from one sample in a study of patients and donors after allogeneic stem cell transplantation. TCRdb re-analysed the RT-PCR reads in MiXCR, keeping a single row per CDR3 protein. Of roughly 250,000 distinct CDR3 sequences listed, 13% to 15% are singletons. The sequencing sample was made of blood, either unsorted or a sorted T cell fraction (not recorded which). Source of these receptors: a human donor who was either an allogeneic HSCT recipient or a stem cell or donor lymphocyte infusion donor (not recorded which). It is not recorded whose cells these are; they may come from a transplant donor.

This clonotype was recorded many times. The J gene is TRBJ2-7, the V gene TRBV6-1, with D possibly matching TRBD1 (5 bases). V lost 2 bases and J lost 2, with 10 bases in between. The CDR3 is 14 residues long. CDR1 and CDR2 (germline): MNHNS, SASEGT. The CDR3 region has the DNA TGTGCCAGCAGTGAAACAACAGGTACCTACGAGCAGTACTTC. Its translation is CASSETTGTYEQYF.

This clonotype has more than one count but fewer than ten. The chain has TRBV9 and TRBJ1-2, with D perhaps TRBD1 (6 bases). Germline CDR1 SGDLS, CDR2 YYNGEE. V shed 1 base and J shed 2 bases, with 12 bases lying between them. This CDR3 contains 15 residues. The CDR3 nucleotides are TGTGCCAGCAGCGTATCGGACAGCCGCAACTATGGCTACACCTTC. It specifies CASSVSDSRNYGYTF. The full variable domain, with the rest looked up from reference TRBV9 and TRBJ1-2, is DSGVTQTPKHLITATGQRVTLRCSPRSGDLSVYWYQQSLDQGLQFLIQYYNGEERAKGNILERFSAQQFPDLHSELNLSSLELGDSALYFCASSVSDSRNYGYTFGSGTRLTVV.

The V call is TRBV5-4, the J call TRBJ1-2; TRBD1 agrees at 9 bases. The J segment lost 11 bases and the V segment lost 2 bases, leaving 4 bases of the junction unmatched. CDR3 length equals 12 residues. Germline assignment: CDR1 SGHNT and CDR2 YYREEE (reference sequence). The CDR3: CASSLTGGAYTF. CDR3 nucleotide sequence: TGTGCCAGCAGCTTAACAGGGGGCGCTTACACCTTC.

This clonotype was detected a few times. V and J are TRBV3-1 and TRBJ1-1; no reliable D call. This CDR3 has 12 amino acids. Germline CDR1 is LGHDT and CDR2 is YNNKEL (reference sequence). The ends were cut back, 1 base at V and 3 bases at J, with 3 bases in the middle. The CDR3 DNA follows: TGTGCCAGCAGCCAAGGGGACACTGAAGCTTTCTTT. Its protein product is CASSQGDTEAFF.

V is TRBV12-3 or TRBV12-4 and J is TRBJ1-3; no reliable D call. The CDR3 has 15 residues. The ends were cut back, 2 bases at V and 3 bases at J, with 11 bases in the middle. The chain's CDR3 is CASSLRRAGGNTIYF. CDR3 DNA sequence: TGTGCCAGCAGTTTAAGGAGGGCGGGTGGAAACACCATATATTTT.

The rearrangement uses TRBV19 and TRBJ2-5, with a weak D call TRBD1 (6 bases). CDR1 is LNHDA and CDR2 is SQIVND in the germline V gene (reference sequence). V lost 5 bases and J lost 5, with 18 bases in between. CDR3 length: 15 amino acids. The chain's CDR3 is CASSPNSIRGETQYF. CDR3 DNA sequence: TGTGCCAGTAGTCCCAACTCGATTAGGGGGGAGACCCAGTACTTC.

The rearrangement uses TRBV7-2 and TRBJ2-3; TRBD2 matches at 10 bases. Trimming removed 1 base from V and 0 bases from J; junction bases left unmatched: 13. Germline values: CDR1 SGHTA, CDR2 FQGNSA. The CDR3 length is 20 residues. CDR3 in DNA: TGTGCCAGCAGCTTAGGGCTACCTCTAGCGGGGGACTTAAGCACAGATACGCAGTATTTT. This sequence encodes CASSLGLPLAGDLSTDTQYF. The full variable domain, with the rest looked up from reference TRBV7-2 and TRBJ2-3, is GAGVSQSPSNKVTEKGKDVELRCDPISGHTALYWYRQSLGQGLEFLIYFQGNSAPDKSGLPSDRFSAERTGGSVSTLTIQRTQQEDSAVYLCASSLGLPLAGDLSTDTQYFGPGTRLTVL.

The genes are TRBV7-2 and TRBJ2-2; D unresolved. The CDR3 consists of 13 residues. The V end was cut by 3 bases, the J end by 7 bases, with 9 bases between. Germline CDR1 SGHTA, CDR2 FQGNSA. CDR3 in amino acids: CASSFRGIGELFF. DNA for the CDR3: TGTGCCAGCAGCTTTCGTGGAATCGGGGAGCTGTTTTTT.

The chain has TRBV5-8 and TRBJ2-2; TRBD1 matches 9 bases. Trimming at V came to 6 bases and at J to 3 bases, leaving 9 bases not matched to a gene. The CDR3 covers 16 residues. Germline lookup yields CDR1 SGHTS and CDR2 YDEGEE. Written as DNA, the CDR3 is TGTGCCAGCACAGGACAGGGGTACGAAGACACCGGGGAGCTGTTTTTT. Its translation: CASTGQGYEDTGELFF.

The genes are TRBV5-1 and TRBJ2-5; 8 positions match TRBD1. The J segment lost 2 bases and the V segment lost 2 bases, leaving 5 bases of the junction unmatched. CDR3 length equals 15 residues. CDR1 SGHRS and CDR2 YFSETQ come from the germline V gene. The CDR3 reads CASSLGQGPQETQYF. CDR3 nucleotides: TGCGCCAGCAGCTTAGGACAGGGCCCACAAGAGACCCAGTACTTC.

This clonotype was seen ten or more times. V usage is TRBV5-5 and J usage is TRBJ1-1; TRBD1 matches 7 bases. The J segment lost 6 bases and the V segment lost 0 bases, leaving 11 bases of the junction unmatched. Germline V CDR1 and CDR2: SGHKS, YYEKEE (reference sequence). CDR3 size: 16 residues. This chain's CDR3 is CASSLAPGQLRAEAFF. CDR3 DNA: TGTGCCAGCAGCTTGGCCCCGGGACAGCTAAGGGCTGAAGCTTTCTTT.

This clonotype has at least ten counts. The chain is built from TRBV29-1 and TRBJ2-5; D is tentatively TRBD1 or TRBD2 (5 bases each). The CDR3 totals 14 residues. V lost 0 bases and J 6 bases, leaving 14 bases between the germline ends. Germline loops: CDR1 SQVTM, CDR2 ANQGSEA. The CDR3 spells CSVEDLRGRKTQYF. CDR3 in DNA: TGCAGCGTTGAAGATCTTCGGGGACGGAAGACCCAGTACTTC.

The V gene is TRBV7-2, the J gene TRBJ1-2; 10 nucleotides match TRBD1. CDR1 is SGHTA and CDR2 is FQGNSA in the germline V gene. Germline trimming cut 3 bases from V and 7 bases from J; bases unmatched to any gene: 2. This CDR3 has 13 amino acids. The CDR3 coding sequence is TGTGCCAGCAGCTTGGGGACAGGGGTTGGCTACACCTTC. It codes for CASSLGTGVGYTF. Full variable domain (remainder filled in from reference TRBV7-2 and TRBJ1-2): GAGVSQSPSNKVTEKGKDVELRCDPISGHTALYWYRQSLGQGLEFLIYFQGNSAPDKSGLPSDRFSAERTGGSVSTLTIQRTQQEDSAVYLCASSLGTGVGYTFGSGTRLTVV.

The CDR3, as DNA: TGTGCCATCAGTGAGTCGGGCGGGGGGAGTGAGCAGTTCTTC. The encoded protein is CAISESGGGSEQFF. This chain connects TRBV10-3 to TRBJ2-1, with 8 positions matching TRBD2. Germline lookup yields CDR1 ENHRY and CDR2 SYGVKD. This CDR3 contains 14 residues. Trimming at V came to 0 bases and at J to 9 bases, leaving 4 bases not matched to a gene.